These 28 T cell receptor beta chains were all obtained from the same sample, sequenced in a study of blood T cell repertoires in COVID-19. Generated by immunoSEQ multiplex PCR, the TCRdb table keeps only in-frame clones and is missing some. The table records over 200,000 clones, about 83% of them present only once. The sample consisted of peripheral blood. The origin of the receptors is a young woman with COVID-19, enrolled during active disease.

The J gene is TRBJ2-1, the V gene TRBV5-1; D remains unclear. The length of the CDR3 is 11 residues. V was shortened by 4 bases and J by 4 bases, with 3 bases between the two germline ends. Germline CDR1 reads SGHRS; CDR2 reads YFSETQ. The CDR3 reads CASSEYNEQFF. The CDR3 DNA reads TGCGCCAGCAGCGAGTACAATGAGCAGTTCTTC.

The chain is built from TRBV7-9 and TRBJ1-2; D might be TRBD1 (6 bases). V lost 5 bases to trimming and J lost 4 bases, with 20 bases between them. The CDR3 has 16 residues. Germline V gene lookup returns CDR1 SEHNR and CDR2 FQNEAQ (reference sequence). The CDR3 sequence: CASSQPSGHASYGYTF. CDR3 nucleotides: TGTGCCAGCAGCCAACCTTCGGGACACGCGTCCTATGGCTACACCTTC.

The chain recombines TRBV10-3 with TRBJ2-7; 14 bases fit TRBD2. This CDR3 is built from 16 residues. The V and J ends lost 6 bases and 6 bases, in that order; junction bases with no gene match: 10. CDR1 and CDR2 (germline): ENHRY, SYGVKD. This CDR3 is CAIREGTSGSIGEQYF. CDR3 in DNA: TGTGCCATCAGAGAAGGGACTAGCGGGAGTATCGGCGAGCAGTACTTC.

The V and J genes are TRBV6-5 and TRBJ2-3; D may be TRBD1 (5 bases). Germline V gives CDR1 MNHEY, CDR2 SVGAGI. The CDR3 consists of 14 residues. V was clipped by 4 bases and J by 3 bases, with 11 bases between them. This chain's CDR3 is CASSLSRGTDTQYF. CDR3 sequence (DNA): TGTGCCAGCAGTTTATCAAGGGGAACAGATACGCAGTATTTT.

The V and J genes are TRBV20-1 and TRBJ2-3, with D unresolved. Trimming took 4 bases from V and 6 from J, leaving 8 bases between them. This CDR3 spans 11 amino acids. Germline lookup yields CDR1 DFQATT and CDR2 SNEGSKA (reference sequence). CDR3 sequence (DNA): TGCAGTGCTACCACTCGTGATACGCAGTATTTT. Its translation is CSATTRDTQYF.

The table lists this clone with a count of one. This sequence joins TRBV2 and TRBJ1-4; 10 nucleotides agree with TRBD1. The CDR3 loop spans 17 amino acids. Germline lookup yields CDR1 SNHLY and CDR2 FYNNEI. V gave up 6 bases and J gave up 3 bases; unmatched junction bases: 10. The CDR3 coding sequence is TGTGCCAGCAGCGCGCAGGGACAGGGGACTTCTAATGAAAAACTGTTTTTT. Translated: CASSAQGQGTSNEKLFF.

The chain employs TRBV5-5 and TRBJ2-1, with TRBD2 identical over 7 bases. The junction had 6 bases not matched to a gene; V was cut back by 8 bases and J by 4 bases. Germline loops: CDR1 SGHKS, CDR2 YYEKEE (reference sequence). The CDR3 sequence is 13 residues long. The CDR3 DNA follows: TGTGCCAGTCGGGCTAGCGGTTACAATGAGCAGTTCTTC. The encoded protein is CASRASGYNEQFF.

This chain links TRBV18 with TRBJ1-4, with TRBD1 matching over 7 bases. Germline V CDR1 and CDR2: KGHSH, LQKENI. The CDR3 consists of 17 residues. After removal of 6 bases from V and 6 bases from J, the junction contained 16 bases not matched to a gene. The CDR3 here is CASSHTPRQGADEKLFF. The CDR3, as DNA: TGTGCCAGCTCTCACACCCCTCGACAGGGAGCGGATGAAAAACTGTTTTTT.

The V and J genes are TRBV5-6 and TRBJ2-3; 7 nucleotides line up with TRBD2. Trimming took 0 bases from V and 1 from J; bases not matched to a gene: 2. Germline CDR1 and CDR2: SGHDT and YYEEEE. CDR3 length equals 15 residues. The CDR3 sequence: CASSLVGGGTDTQYF. Written as DNA, the CDR3 is TGTGCCAGCAGCTTGGTGGGGGGGGGCACAGATACGCAGTATTTT. The variable domain in full, completed from reference TRBV5-6 and TRBJ2-3, reads DAGVTQSPTHLIKTRGQQVTLRCSPKSGHDTVSWYQQALGQGPQFIFQYYEEEERQRGNFPDRFSGHQFPNYSSELNVNALLLGDSALYLCASSLVGGGTDTQYFGPGTRLTVL.

The genes are TRBV18 and TRBJ1-2; no clear D. Trimming removed 8 bases at V and 0 bases at J, with 16 bases between. This CDR3 spans 15 amino acids. CDR1 is KGHSH, CDR2 LQKENI, per germline. CDR3 bases: TGTGCCAGCGAGGACTCAAAAAACGCTAACTATGGCTACACCTTC. Amino acid sequence: CASEDSKNANYGYTF.

The chain joins TRBV9 to TRBJ2-5, with 8 bases that match TRBD1. CDR1 is SGDLS, CDR2 YYNGEE, per germline. The ends lost 2 bases at V and 3 bases at J; junction bases unmatched: 0. The CDR3 contains 13 residues. CDR3 loop: CASSVDREETQYF. CDR3 DNA sequence: TGTGCCAGCAGCGTGGACAGGGAAGAGACCCAGTACTTC.

The V gene is TRBV9, the J gene TRBJ2-6, with D uncertain. The length of the CDR3 is 15 residues. In germline, CDR1 is SGDLS, CDR2 YYNGEE. V dropped 4 bases and J dropped 3 bases, with 11 bases sitting between them. The CDR3: CASSPVGFGANVLTF. CDR3 coding DNA: TGTGCCAGCAGCCCTGTGGGCTTTGGGGCCAACGTCCTGACTTTC. Complete variable domain (other parts from reference TRBV9 and TRBJ2-6): DSGVTQTPKHLITATGQRVTLRCSPRSGDLSVYWYQQSLDQGLQFLIQYYNGEERAKGNILERFSAQQFPDLHSELNLSSLELGDSALYFCASSPVGFGANVLTFGAGSRLTVL.

This rearrangement joins TRBV27 to TRBJ2-3; D is unclear. The V gene lost 5 bases and the J gene lost 1 base, with 13 bases spanning the gap. The CDR3 runs 15 residues. CDR1 is MNHEY, CDR2 SMNVEV, per germline (reference sequence). The DNA of the CDR3 is TGTGCCAGCAGTCCCACCTTGGCCCGCACAGATACGCAGTATTTT. Protein sequence: CASSPTLARTDTQYF.

This sequence joins TRBV29-1 and TRBJ2-7, with a weak D call TRBD2 (5 bases). V shed 6 bases and J shed 4 bases, with 19 bases lying between them. In germline, CDR1 is SQVTM, CDR2 ANQGSEA. The CDR3 is 14 residues long. In nucleotides, the CDR3 is TGCAGCGTCAGACCCGGTGGGGAGTCTTACGAGCAGTACTTC. Translation gives CSVRPGGESYEQYF.

The count of this clone is one. The chain recombines TRBV19 with TRBJ2-3; a possible D gene is TRBD2 (5 bases). The V gene lost 3 bases and the J gene lost 2 bases, with 9 bases spanning the gap. The V gene's germline CDR1 is LNHDA and CDR2 SQIVND (reference sequence). This CDR3 has 14 residues. CDR3 amino acids: CASSIRDPTDTQYF. Here the CDR3 DNA reads TGTGCCAGTAGTATCCGGGATCCCACAGATACGCAGTATTTT.

The chain employs TRBV21-1 and TRBJ2-1; the D call of TRBD2 is as the table states it, not checked on the DNA. TRBV21-1 is a known pseudogene. This CDR3 contains 17 residues. The CDR3 protein is CASSKGPDFSSYNEQFF. In DNA form, the CDR3 reads TGTGCCAGCAGCAAGGGTCCGGACTTCAGCTCCTACAATGAGCAGTTCTTC.

The chain couples TRBV21-1 to TRBJ2-7; the table names TRBD2, a call not compared with the DNA. TRBV21-1 counts as a pseudogene. The length of the CDR3 is 17 residues. CDR3 sequence: CASSVSWCSRRLKEQYF. In DNA, the CDR3 is TGTGCCAGCAGCGTGTCCTGGTGCTCAAGGAGGCTTAAAGAGCAGTACTTC.

In its sample, this clone was seen a few times. V gene TRBV5-4 combines with J gene TRBJ1-2; tentatively, D is TRBD1 (5 bases). Trimming shortened V by 0 bases and J by 2 bases, and 8 bases separated the two germline ends. CDR1 is SGHNT, CDR2 YYREEE, per germline (reference sequence). This CDR3 contains 14 residues. CDR3 loop: CASSLAPGNYGYTF. Written as DNA, the CDR3 is TGTGCCAGCAGCTTGGCCCCAGGGAACTATGGCTACACCTTC.

The chain uses TRBV19 and TRBJ2-6; possible D gene TRBD1, 5 bases. The V gene lost 4 bases and the J gene lost 1 base, with 5 bases spanning the gap. This CDR3 spans 14 amino acids. Germline V CDR1 and CDR2: LNHDA, SQIVND (reference sequence). The CDR3 spells CASSTGSGANVLTF. The CDR3 DNA reads TGTGCCAGTAGTACAGGGTCTGGGGCCAACGTCCTGACTTTC.

The chain is built from TRBV5-6 and TRBJ1-2; TRBD1 is a possible D gene (6 bases). The CDR3 consists of 13 residues. Germline CDR1 reads SGHDT; CDR2 reads YYEEEE. Trimming took 4 bases from V and 2 from J, leaving 9 bases between them. CDR3 sequence reads: CASSDQGNYGYTF. CDR3 nucleotides: TGTGCCAGCAGCGATCAGGGGAACTATGGCTACACCTTC.

The chain recombines TRBV9 with TRBJ1-4, with D possibly matching TRBD1 (5 bases). This CDR3 is 15 amino acids long. The V and J ends lost 4 bases and 0 bases respectively, with 10 bases between them. Germline CDR1 SGDLS, CDR2 YYNGEE. The CDR3 DNA sequence: TGTGCCAGCAGCCCAGCGGGGGCAACTAATGAAAAACTGTTTTTT. Protein: CASSPAGATNEKLFF.

This clone was recorded only once. The chain carries TRBV12-3 or TRBV12-4 and TRBJ1-6; no reliable D call. This CDR3 contains 12 residues. Between the trimmed V and J ends, which lost 3 bases and 7 bases, there was a span of 4 bases. CDR3 residues: CASSFPNSPLHF. CDR3 DNA: TGTGCCAGCAGTTTCCCGAATTCACCCCTCCACTTT.

The rearrangement uses TRBV2 and TRBJ1-1, with D possibly being TRBD1 (6 bases). The CDR3 consists of 12 residues. The V end lost 0 bases, the J end lost 8 bases, and 7 bases lay between the germline ends. Germline loops: CDR1 SNHLY, CDR2 FYNNEI. This CDR3 is CASSEAGTEAFF. DNA for the CDR3: TGTGCCAGCAGTGAAGCCGGGACAGAAGCTTTCTTT.

The V and J genes are TRBV19 and TRBJ2-7; D gene unclear. Germline assignment: CDR1 LNHDA and CDR2 SQIVND (reference sequence). This CDR3 has 14 residues. Trimming stripped 3 bases from V and 4 bases from J, with 13 bases between. Here the CDR3 reads CASSIPGSTYEQYF. The DNA of the CDR3 is TGTGCCAGTAGTATCCCCGGGTCTACTTACGAGCAGTACTTC.

This chain links TRBV27 with TRBJ1-2, with 7 bases aligning to TRBD1. Germline V gene data show CDR1 as MNHEY and CDR2 as SMNVEV (reference sequence). The ends lost 6 bases at V and 5 bases at J; junction bases unmatched: 9. The CDR3 totals 14 residues. In nucleotides, the CDR3 is TGTGCCAGCAGCCGACAGGGCCAAGCGTATGGCTACACCTTC. Its translation: CASSRQGQAYGYTF.

The genes are TRBV19 and TRBJ2-1; 11 bases align to TRBD2. The V segment lost 5 bases and the J segment 4 bases; nucleotides outside the gene matches: 7. The CDR3 runs 16 residues. CDR1 is LNHDA and CDR2 is SQIVND in the germline V gene (reference sequence). The CDR3 DNA is TGTGCCAGTAGTCTCCGACTAGCGGGACTTTACAATGAGCAGTTCTTC. Its protein product is CASSLRLAGLYNEQFF.

The chain has TRBV30 and TRBJ1-1; 12 bases line up with TRBD1. The CDR3 sequence is 13 residues long. The V gene's germline CDR1 is GTSNPN and CDR2 SVGIG (reference sequence). Trimming at V came to 5 bases and at J to 4 bases, leaving 2 bases not matched to a gene. The CDR3 is CAWGTGGGTEAFF. The CDR3 coding sequence is TGTGCCTGGGGGACAGGGGGCGGCACTGAAGCTTTCTTT.

The V call is TRBV28, the J call TRBJ1-2; 9 bases line up with TRBD1. This CDR3 spans 17 amino acids. CDR1 MDHEN and CDR2 SYDVKM come from the germline V gene. Trimming cost V 4 bases and J 0 bases; bases outside gene matches: 9. Here the CDR3 DNA reads TGTGCCAGCAGTTCCCACCGGGACAGGGTTGCTAACTATGGCTACACCTTC. It codes for CASSSHRDRVANYGYTF.